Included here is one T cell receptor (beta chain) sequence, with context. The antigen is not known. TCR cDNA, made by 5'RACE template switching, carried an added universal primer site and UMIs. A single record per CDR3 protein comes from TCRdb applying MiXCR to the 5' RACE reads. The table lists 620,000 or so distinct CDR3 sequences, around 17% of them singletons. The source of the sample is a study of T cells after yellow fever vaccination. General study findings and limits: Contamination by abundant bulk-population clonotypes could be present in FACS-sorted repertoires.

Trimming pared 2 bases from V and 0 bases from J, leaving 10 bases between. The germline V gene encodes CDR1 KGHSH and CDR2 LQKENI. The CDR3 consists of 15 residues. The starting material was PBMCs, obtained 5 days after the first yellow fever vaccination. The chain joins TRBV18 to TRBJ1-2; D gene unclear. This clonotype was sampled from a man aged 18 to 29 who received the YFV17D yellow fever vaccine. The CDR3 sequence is CASSPGEDSNYGYTF. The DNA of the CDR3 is TGTGCCAGCTCACCAGGGGAAGACTCTAACTATGGCTACACCTTC.